The T cell receptor (beta chain) described here comes from a study of T-cell memory formation after mild COVID-19. At the level of the study: There were largely donor-specific TCR clusters.

This CDR3 is built from 13 residues. Per the germline V gene, CDR1 is MNHNS and CDR2 is SASEGT. V gave up 3 bases and J gave up 7 bases, with 12 bases separating them. Each CDR3 protein is one row after TCRdb ran MiXCR on the 5' RACE reads. This sample has about 300,000 distinct CDR3 sequences, with roughly 21% found just once. Whole-study findings and limits: CD4+ bias marked clones expanding day 15 to 37, unlike balanced contracting clones.

This clonotype was detected only a few times. Its antigen is not known. The sample was PBMCs or a T cell subset sorted from them (not recorded which). The receptor comes from a man between 18 and 35 years old who had mild COVID-19 (a few samples of this study predate the infection). Cell type and time point are not known. This chain joins TRBV6-1 and TRBJ1-2; the D is unclear. CDR3 in DNA: TGTGCCAGCAGTGATTCATGGCGGAGTGGCTACACCTTC. Amino acids: CASSDSWRSGYTF.